These 8 T cell receptor beta chains came from one sample sequenced in a study of regulatory T cells in long-lasting Graves disease. The sample's time point: persistent/refractory GD, antithyroid drugs over 5 years with positive TRAb. PBMCs were the source of the RNA used for TCR sequencing. With iRepertoire HTBI primers and Arm-PCR of CDR3 regions, TCR beta libraries were built. TCRdb itself ran the multiplex PCR reads through MiXCR, one entry per CDR3 protein. In the table there are fewer than 600,000 distinct CDR3 sequences, roughly 22% of which are singletons. This specimen consisted of peripheral blood mononuclear cells (PBMCs), obtained when the disease was refractory, from a patient treated with antithyroid drugs. The receptors stem from a female donor with Graves disease.

This clonotype was observed many times. This chain connects TRBV3-1 to TRBJ2-5; D uncertain. CDR3 length equals 14 residues. V lost 3 bases and J 1 base, leaving 9 bases between the germline ends. Germline loops: CDR1 LGHDT, CDR2 YNNKEL (reference sequence). CDR3 sequence reads: CASSHKSIQETQYF. The CDR3 DNA reads as TGTGCCAGCAGCCACAAATCGATCCAAGAGACCCAGTACTTC.

In its sample, this clonotype was seen a few times. V usage is TRBV13 and J usage is TRBJ2-7; TRBD2 is a possible D gene (5 bases). Germline CDR1 is PRHDT and CDR2 is FYEKMQ (reference sequence). The CDR3 length is 14 residues. Trimming took 1 base from V and 4 from J, leaving 11 bases between them. CDR3 in DNA: TGTGCCAGCAGCTTAGCGGGGTCGGGTTACGAGCAGTACTTC. Residues: CASSLAGSGYEQYF. Variable domain in full (rest from reference TRBV13 and TRBJ2-7): AAGVIQSPRHLIKEKRETATLKCYPIPRHDTVYWYQQGPGQDPQFLISFYEKMQSDKGSIPDRFSAQQFSDYHSELNMSSLELGDSALYFCASSLAGSGYEQYFGPGTRLTVT.

This clonotype has a count of ten or more. This rearrangement joins TRBV7-3 to TRBJ1-2; 7 bases map to TRBD1. J was trimmed by 3 bases and V by 6 bases; bases with no gene match: 1. The CDR3 sequence is 12 residues long. Germline assignment: CDR1 SGHTA and CDR2 FQGTGA. The CDR3, as DNA: TGTGCCAGCAGTGGACAGGACTATGGCTACACCTTC. It codes for CASSGQDYGYTF.

This clonotype was detected ten times or more. CDR3 bases: TGTGCCAGCAGTTTATTGTTCGGGAATTATCAGCCCCAGCATTTT. The encoded protein is CASSLLFGNYQPQHF. The chain employs TRBV28 and TRBJ1-5; D uncertain. The CDR3 runs 15 residues. V was cut by 1 base and J by 5 bases, with 12 bases left in between. The germline CDR1 and CDR2 sequences are MDHEN and SYDVKM.

This rearrangement joins TRBV5-6 to TRBJ2-5; 11 bases match TRBD1. Germline CDR1 SGHDT, CDR2 YYEEEE. V shed 5 bases, J shed 5 bases, and the junction held 8 bases outside the gene matches. CDR3 length equals 15 residues. CDR3 loop: CASRWGQGVWETQYF. CDR3 DNA sequence: TGTGCCAGCAGATGGGGACAGGGGGTTTGGGAGACCCAGTACTTC. Looking up the rest from reference TRBV5-6 and TRBJ2-5 gives the full variable domain: DAGVTQSPTHLIKTRGQQVTLRCSPKSGHDTVSWYQQALGQGPQFIFQYYEEEERQRGNFPDRFSGHQFPNYSSELNVNALLLGDSALYLCASRWGQGVWETQYFGPGTRLLVL.

In this sample, this clonotype turned up a few times. CDR3 region: CASSTTTDNPNTEAFF. The CDR3 DNA is TGTGCCAGCAGCACCACGACAGATAATCCAAACACTGAAGCTTTCTTT. The rearrangement links TRBV7-9 to TRBJ1-1; TRBD1 is a possible D gene (5 bases). CDR1 SEHNR and CDR2 FQNEAQ come from the germline V gene (reference sequence). The CDR3 spans 16 residues. V dropped 5 bases and J dropped 2 bases, with 18 bases sitting between them.

This clonotype was counted a few times. This chain joins TRBV5-1 and TRBJ1-3; TRBD1 matches at 9 bases. CDR3 length: 15 amino acids. Germline V gene lookup returns CDR1 SGHRS and CDR2 YFSETQ. The V segment lost 3 bases and the J segment 3 bases; nucleotides outside the gene matches: 4. This CDR3 reads CASSSTGGIGNTIYF. The CDR3 nucleotides read TGCGCCAGCAGCTCTACAGGGGGCATTGGAAACACCATATATTTT.

The table lists this clonotype with many counts. The chain recombines TRBV12-3 or TRBV12-4 with TRBJ2-7, with D maybe TRBD2 (6 bases). Trimming cost V 6 bases and J 4 bases, with 13 bases left between them. This CDR3 is 13 amino acids long. The CDR3 region is CASRGSGRYEQYF. In nucleotides, the CDR3 is TGTGCCAGCAGGGGTAGCGGCAGGTACGAGCAGTACTTC.